This T cell receptor beta chain was identified in a study of T cell responses to AZD1222 COVID-19 vaccine. Findings of the study overall: Donor demographics were predominantly white British with a female majority; clonal diversity may be underestimated. Vaccine-associated CD4 TCRs ranged over spike, dominating at 160-218 and 743-854. Spike-specific TCR breadth and depth rose after two AZD1222 doses.

A note on this clone: Antigen unknown.

Germline assignment: CDR1 KGHSH and CDR2 LQKENI. Trimming took off 6 bases at V and 4 bases at J, with 13 bases between the two ends. The CDR3 runs to 14 residues. TCRdb's copy holds only in-frame clones and misses some; the assay was immunoSEQ multiplex PCR. The data hold 140,000 or so clones, with roughly 86% observed a single time. The rearrangement links TRBV18 to TRBJ2-1, with a possible D match to TRBD2 (5 bases). This receptor was identified in an adult who received the MenACWY meningococcal vaccine as a control. The source material was peripheral blood, sampled 28 days after the second dose of the MenACWY control vaccine. CDR3 bases: TGTGCCAGCTCCCAACAAGCGGTGTACAATGAGCAGTTCTTC. This sequence encodes CASSQQAVYNEQFF.